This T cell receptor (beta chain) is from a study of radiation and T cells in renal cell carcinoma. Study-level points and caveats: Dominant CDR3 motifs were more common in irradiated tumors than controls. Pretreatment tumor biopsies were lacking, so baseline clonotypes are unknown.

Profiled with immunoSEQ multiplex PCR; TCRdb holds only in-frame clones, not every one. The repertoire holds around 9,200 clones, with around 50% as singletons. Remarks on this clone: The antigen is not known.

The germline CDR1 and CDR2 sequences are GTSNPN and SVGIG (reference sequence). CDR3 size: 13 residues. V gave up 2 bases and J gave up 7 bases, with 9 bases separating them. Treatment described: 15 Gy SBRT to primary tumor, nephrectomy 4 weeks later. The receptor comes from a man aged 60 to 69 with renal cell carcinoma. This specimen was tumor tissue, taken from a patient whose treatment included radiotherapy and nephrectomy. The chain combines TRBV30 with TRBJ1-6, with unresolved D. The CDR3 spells CAWSPGFNSPLHF. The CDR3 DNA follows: TGTGCCTGGAGTCCGGGGTTCAATTCACCCCTCCACTTT. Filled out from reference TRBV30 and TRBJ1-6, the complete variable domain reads SQTIHQWPATLVQPVGSPLSLECTVEGTSNPNLYWYRQAAGRGLQLLFYSVGIGQISSEVPQNLSASRPQDRQFILSSKKLLLSDSGFYLCAWSPGFNSPLHFGNGTRLTVT.